Presented here are 10 T cell receptor beta chains from one specimen sequenced in a study of T-cell memory formation after mild COVID-19. TCRdb independently ran MiXCR on the 5' RACE reads; one entry per CDR3 protein. The sample lists roughly 51,000 distinct CDR3 sequences, around 7.2% seen once, with roughly 1.5% in the top ten. The sequenced sample was PBMCs or a T cell subset sorted from them (not recorded which). These TCRs come from a man aged 18-30 years who had mild COVID-19 (a few samples of this study predate the infection). Cell type and time point are not known.

In this sample, this clonotype turned up many times. The V gene is TRBV24-1, the J gene TRBJ2-3; no reliable D call. V was pared by 5 bases and J by 4 bases, with 18 bases between. This CDR3 has 16 residues. Germline loops: CDR1 KGHDR, CDR2 SFDVKD. CDR3 sequence (DNA): TGTGCCACCAGTGCTACCCCGGCAGGAAAATCAGATACGCAGTATTTT. It yields the protein CATSATPAGKSDTQYF.

Only a few counts were recorded for this clonotype. The chain recombines TRBV11-1 with TRBJ2-3, with D possibly matching TRBD2 (6 bases). Germline loops: CDR1 SGHAT, CDR2 FQDESV (reference sequence). The length of the CDR3 is 14 residues. V dropped 3 bases and J dropped 6 bases, with 13 bases sitting between them. The CDR3 spells CASSFGGARDTQYF. The CDR3 DNA reads TGTGCCAGCAGCTTCGGCGGGGCGAGGGATACGCAGTATTTT.

V usage is TRBV5-1 and J usage is TRBJ1-1; a possible D gene is TRBD1 (6 bases). CDR3 length: 14 residues. Germline V CDR1 and CDR2: SGHRS, YFSETQ. V was trimmed by 5 bases and J by 1 base, leaving 12 bases between them. Here the CDR3 reads CASRADRENTEAFF. The CDR3 nucleotides read TGCGCCAGCAGGGCGGACAGAGAGAACACTGAAGCTTTCTTT.

This clonotype was seen ten or more times. The V call is TRBV7-9, the J call TRBJ1-1; D not resolved. Trimming took off 2 bases at V and 0 bases at J, with 4 bases between the two ends. This CDR3 has 13 amino acids. CDR1 and CDR2 (germline): SEHNR, FQNEAQ (reference sequence). CDR3 in DNA: TGTGCCAGCAGCTTAACAATGAACACTGAAGCTTTCTTT. Translation gives CASSLTMNTEAFF.

This clonotype was found a few times. The J gene is TRBJ2-1, the V gene TRBV7-3, with D possibly being TRBD1 (5 bases). V gave up 3 bases and J gave up 2 bases, with 14 bases separating them. Germline V gives CDR1 SGHTA, CDR2 FQGTGA. CDR3 length: 16 amino acids. The CDR3 here is CASSFDWGGPYNEQFF. The CDR3 DNA is TGTGCCAGCAGCTTTGACTGGGGCGGACCCTACAATGAGCAGTTCTTC.

At least ten counts were recorded for this clonotype. The V gene is TRBV7-3, the J gene TRBJ2-2; D is unresolved. In germline, CDR1 is SGHTA, CDR2 FQGTGA. V was shortened by 1 base and J by 6 bases, with 9 bases between the two germline ends. The length of the CDR3 is 14 residues. In DNA form, the CDR3 reads TGTGCCAGCAGCTTAATGGGTAGTCCCGGGGAGCTGTTTTTT. Translating gives CASSLMGSPGELFF.

This clonotype has a count of ten or more. The rearrangement uses TRBV4-2 and TRBJ2-3, with D perhaps given as TRBD1 or TRBD2 (5 bases each). V lost 2 bases and J 4 bases, leaving 16 bases between the germline ends. The V gene's germline CDR1 is LGHNA and CDR2 YNFKEQ. CDR3 length: 16 amino acids. The CDR3 region is CASSQPSEGFSDTQYF. Written as DNA, the CDR3 is TGTGCCAGCAGCCAACCGTCCGAGGGGTTTTCAGATACGCAGTATTTT.

The V gene is TRBV29-1, the J gene TRBJ2-7; 7 positions agree with TRBD1. The CDR3 is 13 amino acids. In germline, CDR1 is SQVTM, CDR2 ANQGSEA. The junction had 7 bases not matched to a gene; V was cut back by 6 bases and J by 2 bases. CDR3 residues: CSVEKQGTYEQYF. CDR3 DNA sequence: TGCAGCGTGGAAAAACAGGGGACCTACGAGCAGTACTTC.

This clonotype was seen only a few times. V and J are TRBV6-1 and TRBJ2-2; 7 nucleotides match TRBD1. Germline V gives CDR1 MNHNS, CDR2 SASEGT. The junction had 11 bases not matched to a gene; V was cut back by 4 bases and J by 6 bases. This CDR3 is built from 16 residues. This CDR3 is CASSVRQGMTSGELFF. The CDR3 nucleotides read TGTGCCAGCAGTGTCAGACAGGGAATGACTTCCGGGGAGCTGTTTTTT.

V usage is TRBV25-1 and J usage is TRBJ1-4, with a tentative D call TRBD1 (5 bases). Germline CDR1 reads MGHDK; CDR2 reads SYGVNS. Trimming shortened V by 10 bases and J by 5 bases, and 20 bases separated the two germline ends. The CDR3 has 15 residues. The CDR3 here is CATAGGRGWNEKLFF. In DNA, the CDR3 is TGTGCCACCGCTGGGGGAAGGGGTTGGAATGAAAAACTGTTTTTT.